What follows describes a single T cell receptor beta chain. The antigen is not known. The data are from a study of Ad26.COV2.S vaccination and SARS-CoV-2 variants. General observations from the study: Spike-specific TCR breadth ran higher among vaccine recipients than placebo recipients. Post-vaccination spike-specific CD8+ and CD4+ T cell responses reportedly had substantial breadth. Researchers reported similar non-spike TCR breadth in vaccine and placebo recipients. TCR breadth and depth estimates may have understated total T cell responses.

With 1 base clipped from V and 11 bases from J, the junction kept 6 bases outside the gene matches. Germline V lookup: CDR1 SGHTA, CDR2 FQGTGA. There are 15 residues in the CDR3. Method: immunoSEQ multiplex PCR; TCRdb's copy keeps in-frame clones and lacks some. The repertoire holds nearly 95,000 clones, with about four fifths as singletons. Source: peripheral blood, taken after recovery from COVID-19. The genes are TRBV7-3 and TRBJ2-1; TRBD2 aligns across 12 bases. The TCR sequence derives from a human donor who had recovered from COVID-19. The chain's CDR3 is CASSLKGTSGLQQFF. The CDR3 nucleotides are TGTGCCAGCAGCTTAAAGGGGACTAGCGGGTTACAGCAGTTCTTC. Together with reference TRBV7-3 and TRBJ2-1, the CDR3 gives the full variable domain: GAGVSQTPSNKVTEKGKYVELRCDPISGHTALYWYRQSLGQGPEFLIYFQGTGAADDSGLPNDRFFAVRPEGSVSTLKIQRTERGDSAVYLCASSLKGTSGLQQFFGPGTRLTVL.